This T cell receptor beta chain is from a study of CD8 T cells in ankylosing spondylitis. Study observations and caveats: Clones tied to disease were said to be significantly enriched in matched ankylosing spondylitis synovial fluid.

In regard to this clonotype: Its antigen remains unknown.

The V gene lost 6 bases and the J gene lost 9 bases, with 15 bases spanning the gap. This CDR3 contains 13 residues. The V gene's germline CDR1 is MNHNS and CDR2 SASEGT. TCRdb analysed the 5' RACE reads with MiXCR anew, one entry per CDR3 protein. In the table there are tens of thousands of distinct CDR3 sequences, around 30% of which are singletons. Material: blood, either unsorted or a sorted T cell fraction (not recorded which). The sequence derives from a male donor with ankylosing spondylitis or in good health (not recorded which). The V and J genes are TRBV6-1 and TRBJ1-5; TRBD1 might be the D (5 bases). The CDR3 nucleotides are TGTGCCAGCAGCCGGGACCCAGCCGGGCCCCAGCATTTT. It yields the protein CASSRDPAGPQHF.